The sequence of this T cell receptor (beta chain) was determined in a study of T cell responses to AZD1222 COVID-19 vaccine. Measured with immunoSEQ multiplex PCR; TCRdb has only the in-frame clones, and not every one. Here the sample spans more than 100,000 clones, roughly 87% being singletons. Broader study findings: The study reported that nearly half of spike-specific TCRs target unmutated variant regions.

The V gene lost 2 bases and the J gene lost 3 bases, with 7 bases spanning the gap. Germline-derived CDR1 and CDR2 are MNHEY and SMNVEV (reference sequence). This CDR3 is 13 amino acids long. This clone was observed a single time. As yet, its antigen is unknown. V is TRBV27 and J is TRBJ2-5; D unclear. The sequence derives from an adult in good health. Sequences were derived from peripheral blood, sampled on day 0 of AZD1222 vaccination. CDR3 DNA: TGTGCCAGCAGTTTACACAGTAAAGAGACCCAGTACTTC. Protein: CASSLHSKETQYF.